This record concerns one TCR beta chain sequence. Its antigen is not identified. RNA was isolated and reverse transcribed to cDNA, the sequencing template. The repertoire was sequenced with immunoSEQ multiplex PCR; TCRdb's copy has only in-frame clones and lacks some. The repertoire holds 180,000 or so clones, with 58% as singletons. Sample treatment: oral pan-JAK inhibitor, 5-10 mg twice daily. The entry originates in a study of CD8+ T cells in alopecia areata. Study at large: Oral tofacitinib, 5 to 10 mg twice daily, was given in an open-label trial. Treated patients received severity scores based on the percentage of scalp area affected.

Study findings and constraints: Scalp clonality, together with expanded CD8+ clones among the top 100, fell significantly with tofacitinib. How baseline CD8+ expansion relates to response remains uncertain (there was one nonresponder).

The sequencing here drew on CD4+ T cells sorted from blood, taken at week 24, from a patient treated with tofacitinib. The TCR was taken from a human donor with alopecia areata.

The CDR3 bases are TGTGCCAGCAGAACGAGCGGGGGGGTCACCGGGGAGCTGTTTTTT. Protein sequence: CASRTSGGVTGELFF. The J gene is TRBJ2-2, the V gene TRBV11-2; the match to TRBD2 covers 10 bases. Germline trimming cut 6 bases from V and 4 bases from J; bases unmatched to any gene: 5. The CDR3 is 15 residues long. Germline V gene data show CDR1 as SGHAT and CDR2 as FQNNGV.